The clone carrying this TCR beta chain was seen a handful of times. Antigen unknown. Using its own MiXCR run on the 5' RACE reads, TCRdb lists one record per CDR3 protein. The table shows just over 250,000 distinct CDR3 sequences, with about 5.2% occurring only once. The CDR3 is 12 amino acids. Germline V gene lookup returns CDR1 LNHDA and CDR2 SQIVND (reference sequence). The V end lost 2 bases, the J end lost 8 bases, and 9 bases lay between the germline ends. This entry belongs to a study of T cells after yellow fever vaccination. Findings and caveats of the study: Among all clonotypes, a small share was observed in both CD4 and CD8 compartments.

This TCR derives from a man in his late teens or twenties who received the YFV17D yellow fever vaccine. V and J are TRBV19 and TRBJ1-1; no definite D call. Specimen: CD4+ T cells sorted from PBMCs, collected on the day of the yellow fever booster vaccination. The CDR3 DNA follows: TGTGCCAGTAGTATAAACGGTGCCGAAGCTTTCTTT. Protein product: CASSINGAEAFF.